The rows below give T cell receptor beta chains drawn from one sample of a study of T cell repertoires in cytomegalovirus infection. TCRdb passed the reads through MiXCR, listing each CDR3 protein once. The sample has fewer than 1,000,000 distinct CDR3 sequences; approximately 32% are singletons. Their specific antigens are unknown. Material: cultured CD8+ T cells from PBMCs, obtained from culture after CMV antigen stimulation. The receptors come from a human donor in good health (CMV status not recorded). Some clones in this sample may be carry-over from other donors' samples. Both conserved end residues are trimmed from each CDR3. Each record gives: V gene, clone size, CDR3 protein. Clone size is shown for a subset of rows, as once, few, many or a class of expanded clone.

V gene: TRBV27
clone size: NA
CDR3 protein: ASSLTGTGVPMNTEAF

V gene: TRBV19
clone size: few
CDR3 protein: ASSIYEQY

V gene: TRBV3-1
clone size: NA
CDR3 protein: ASSQPFRGGISPGELF

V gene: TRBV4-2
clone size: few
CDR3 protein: ASSQAGTVHLSNYGYT

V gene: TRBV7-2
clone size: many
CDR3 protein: ASTAAWGPKLTNEKLF

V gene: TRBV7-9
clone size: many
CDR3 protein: ASSGQGYKNTEAF

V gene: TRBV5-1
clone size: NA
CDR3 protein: ASSFGPGTEGYEQY

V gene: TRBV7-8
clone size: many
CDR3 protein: ASSFPSYSGANVLT

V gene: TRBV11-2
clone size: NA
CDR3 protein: ASSLNGEGGYGYT

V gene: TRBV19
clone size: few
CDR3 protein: ASSTGQGPYEQY

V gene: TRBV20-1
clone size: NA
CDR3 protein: SAPDFYEQY

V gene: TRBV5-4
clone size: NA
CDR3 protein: ASSLPYSGSPEAF

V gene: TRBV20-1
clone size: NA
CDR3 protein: SARGGSGGRNEQF

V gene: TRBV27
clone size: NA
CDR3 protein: ASSLSGTGGFTEAF

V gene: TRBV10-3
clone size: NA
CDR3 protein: AISEPTSGTQY

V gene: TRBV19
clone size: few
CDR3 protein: ASSIRPYTGELF